The entry below gives a single TCR beta chain sequence along with its context. Its specific antigen is unknown. No base quality information exists; no much larger clone differs at one position. Separate from the approximately 730-subject first cohort, the validation cohort of roughly 130 subjects was the group to which the donors belonged. Receptors were amplified or captured by the immunoSEQ multiplex PCR assay. The authors' pipeline ran thus. A statistical classification framework was built for diagnosing cytomegalovirus status from the catalog of TCR beta chain sequences. In its TCRdb copy, this immuneACCESS table keeps in-frame sequences only and misses some clones. Where compared with another copy, unresolved V genes explain less than half of these, and the others have no known cause. V, J and clone size are taken as reported in that table, and D and trimming were inferred from the DNA itself. The sample data list some 160,000 clones, and 88% of these were observed just once. The top ten clones comprise 2.5% to 3.5% of the sample.

The data stem from a study of cytomegalovirus exposure and HLA in healthy donors (dated by TCRdb to 2017 to 2019). The study in broad terms: According to a later analysis, the 110 or so validation repertoires were produced on the same platform as the roughly 700 repertoires of the first cohort. The study aimed to test whether signatures of past pathogen exposure could be identified by cataloging public T cell receptors. Along with the roughly 700-subject first cohort, a separate validation cohort of over a hundred different subjects was used. High-throughput TCR immunosequencing, statistical association of individual TCRs with disease status, and machine learning were combined to predict cytomegalovirus infection status. On the study overall, not on this receptor specifically: It was suggested by the authors that the approach could potentially be generalized to other disease states and immunological phenotypes. A total of roughly 160 TCR beta chains were listed by the study as associated with cytomegalovirus. Most TCR sequences were observed very rarely across donors, whereas some public TCRs were present in many individuals. In a later analysis, TCRs clustered in the first cohort were found to also tend to co-occur in the 120 validation repertoires, with 90% to 95% of cluster scores above 0. A few of the identified cytomegalovirus-associated TCR beta chains were confirmed in vitro to be specific for cytomegalovirus antigens. Cytomegalovirus status was reported to be diagnosed by the classifier with high specificity and sensitivity in both the original and validation cohorts. All 120 or so repertoires were used to score co-occurrence in the validation cohort in a later analysis, because that analysis had no HLA typing for the cohort.

Sequencing was carried out using PBMCs. The sequence came from a man younger than 30 in good health and CMV-seronegative.

The CDR3 protein: CASSAPRGAGKSTGELFF. The base sequence is TGTGCCAGCAGTGCCCCCAGAGGAGCGGGGAAGAGCACCGGGGAGCTGTTTTTT. The sequence links TRBV25-1 to TRBJ2-2, with TRBD2 identical over 7 junction bases. From a lookup of the germline V gene, CDR1 and CDR2 are MGHDK and SYGVNS. Germline trimming amounts to 4 bases on V and 4 bases on J, with 15 as the count of junction bases outside the gene matches. Taken from cysteine to phenylalanine, the CDR3 has 18 residues. Only CDR3 DNA is held: 54 bases, read in frame from base 1.